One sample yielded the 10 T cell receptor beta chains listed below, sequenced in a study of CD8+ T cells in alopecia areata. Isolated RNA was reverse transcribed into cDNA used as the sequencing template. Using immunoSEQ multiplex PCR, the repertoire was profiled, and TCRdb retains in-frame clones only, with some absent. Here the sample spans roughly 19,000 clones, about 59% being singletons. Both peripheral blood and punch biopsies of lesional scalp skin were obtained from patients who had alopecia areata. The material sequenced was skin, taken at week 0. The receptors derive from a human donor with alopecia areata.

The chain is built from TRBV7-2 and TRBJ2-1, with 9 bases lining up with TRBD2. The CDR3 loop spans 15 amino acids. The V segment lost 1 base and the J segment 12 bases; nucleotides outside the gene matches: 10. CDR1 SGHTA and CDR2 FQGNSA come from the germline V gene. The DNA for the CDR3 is TGTGCCAGCAGCTTAGAGCGGGGGGCTCTAGGATGGCAGTTCTTC. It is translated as CASSLERGALGWQFF.

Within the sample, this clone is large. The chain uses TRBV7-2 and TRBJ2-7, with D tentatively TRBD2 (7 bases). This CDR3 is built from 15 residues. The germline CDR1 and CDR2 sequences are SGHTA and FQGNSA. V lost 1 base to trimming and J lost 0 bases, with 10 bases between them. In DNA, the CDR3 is TGTGCCAGCAGCTTAGGCGGGGGCCGCTCCTACGAGCAGTACTTC. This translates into CASSLGGGRSYEQYF.

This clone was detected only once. The CDR3 region is CASSPSPGAANEKLFF. As DNA, the CDR3 is TGTGCCAGCAGCCCGTCACCCGGAGCAGCTAATGAAAAACTGTTTTTT. The V call is TRBV4-2, the J call TRBJ1-4, with unresolved D. The V end lost 4 bases, the J end lost 3 bases, and 15 bases lay between the germline ends. Germline CDR1 and CDR2: LGHNA and YNFKEQ. The CDR3 covers 16 residues.

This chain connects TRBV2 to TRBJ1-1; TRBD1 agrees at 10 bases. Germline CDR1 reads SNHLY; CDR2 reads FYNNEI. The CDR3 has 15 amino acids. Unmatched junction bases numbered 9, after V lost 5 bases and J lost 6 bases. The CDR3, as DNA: TGTGCCAGCAGTCGACAGGGGGCTTCGCTGGCTGAAGCTTTCTTT. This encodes CASSRQGASLAEAFF.

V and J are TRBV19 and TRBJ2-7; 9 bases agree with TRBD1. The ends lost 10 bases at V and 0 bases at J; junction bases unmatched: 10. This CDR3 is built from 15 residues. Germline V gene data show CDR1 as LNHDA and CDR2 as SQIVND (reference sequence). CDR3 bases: TGTGCCACCTCTCGAGGGACAGGGTTCTCCTACGAGCAGTACTTC. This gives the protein CATSRGTGFSYEQYF.

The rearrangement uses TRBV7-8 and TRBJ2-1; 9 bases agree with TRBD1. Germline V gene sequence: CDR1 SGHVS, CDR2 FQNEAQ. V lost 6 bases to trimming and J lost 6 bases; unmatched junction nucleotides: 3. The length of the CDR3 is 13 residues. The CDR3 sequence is CASRTGGGNEQFF. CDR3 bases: TGTGCCAGCAGGACAGGGGGTGGCAATGAGCAGTTCTTC.

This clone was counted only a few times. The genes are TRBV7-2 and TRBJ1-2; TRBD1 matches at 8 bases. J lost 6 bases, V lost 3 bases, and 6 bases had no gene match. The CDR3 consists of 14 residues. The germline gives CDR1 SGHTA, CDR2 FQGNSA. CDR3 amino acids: CASSFRTGRDGYTF. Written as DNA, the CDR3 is TGTGCCAGCAGCTTTCGGACAGGGCGGGATGGCTACACCTTC.

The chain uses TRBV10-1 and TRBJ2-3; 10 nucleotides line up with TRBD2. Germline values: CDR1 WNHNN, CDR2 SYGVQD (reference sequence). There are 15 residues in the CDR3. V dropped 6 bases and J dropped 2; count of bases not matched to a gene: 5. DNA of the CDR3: TGCGCCAGCAGCCCAAGCGGGGGGGACACAGATACGCAGTATTTT. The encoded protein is CASSPSGGDTDTQYF.

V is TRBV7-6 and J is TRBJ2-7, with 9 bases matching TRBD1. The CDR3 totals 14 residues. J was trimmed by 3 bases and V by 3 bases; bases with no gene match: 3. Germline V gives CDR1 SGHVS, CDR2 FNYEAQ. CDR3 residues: CASSLADRGYEQYF. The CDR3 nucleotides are TGTGCCAGCAGCTTGGCGGACAGGGGCTACGAGCAGTACTTC.

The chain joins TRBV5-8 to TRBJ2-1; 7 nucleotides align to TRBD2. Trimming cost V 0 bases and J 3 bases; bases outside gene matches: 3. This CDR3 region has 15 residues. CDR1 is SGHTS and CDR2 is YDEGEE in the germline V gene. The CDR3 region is CASSLAASGYNEQFF. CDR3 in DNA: TGTGCCAGCAGCTTGGCCGCTAGCGGCTACAATGAGCAGTTCTTC.